The rows below give T cell receptor beta chains drawn from one sample of a study of blood T cells in healthy people across ages. From the 5' RACE reads, TCRdb called clonotypes with MiXCR, one entry per CDR3 protein. The table has about 1.5 million distinct CDR3 sequences, roughly 43% seen once. Sequenced: blood. All receptors derive from a woman between 18 and 29 years old in good health. Each CDR3 is given with its conserved first and last residue. The order of the fields is D gene, V gene, J gene, clone size, CDR3 DNA, CDR3 protein. D genes are given only for firm matches. Some rows have no size entry. The others give once, few or many, or a class for an expanded clone.

d_gene: -
v_gene: TRBV19
j_gene: TRBJ1-5
abundance: -
CDR3nt: TGTGCCAGGTTTGGGAGGGGAGGAGGGACCAATCAGCCCCAGCATTTT
CDR3aa: CARFGRGGGTNQPQHF

d_gene: -
v_gene: TRBV21-1
j_gene: TRBJ2-4
abundance: -
CDR3nt: TGTGCCAGCAGCAAAAGGACCCAAGTTCAGTACTTC
CDR3aa: CASSKRTQVQYF

d_gene: -
v_gene: TRBV5-1
j_gene: TRBJ2-2
abundance: -
CDR3nt: TGCGCCAGCAGCTTACAGGATAACACCGGGGAGCTGTTTTTT
CDR3aa: CASSLQDNTGELFF

d_gene: -
v_gene: TRBV7-2
j_gene: TRBJ2-5
abundance: -
CDR3nt: TGTGCCAGCAGCTTAATAAGCGGCGGTCGGCAAGAGACCCAGTACTTC
CDR3aa: CASSLISGGRQETQYF

d_gene: -
v_gene: TRBV21-1
j_gene: TRBJ2-1
abundance: few
CDR3nt: TGTGCCAGCAGCTCCTGCCAAACCCCGGGACAGGGGACCTACAATGAGCAGTTCTTC
CDR3aa: CASSSCQTPGQGTYNEQFF

d_gene: TRBD1
v_gene: TRBV6-5
j_gene: TRBJ1-2
abundance: -
CDR3nt: TGTGCCAGCAGTCAGACACAGGGGTTCGGCTACACCTTC
CDR3aa: CASSQTQGFGYTF

d_gene: -
v_gene: TRBV29-1
j_gene: TRBJ1-2
abundance: -
CDR3nt: TGCAGCGTTGTGGGGCTGCGTCCAAAAGGCTACACCTTC
CDR3aa: CSVVGLRPKGYTF

d_gene: -
v_gene: TRBV27
j_gene: TRBJ1-2
abundance: few
CDR3nt: TGTGCCAGCAGACGGAACTATGGCTACACCTTC
CDR3aa: CASRRNYGYTF

d_gene: TRBD2
v_gene: TRBV25-1
j_gene: TRBJ2-1
abundance: few
CDR3nt: TGTGCCAGTATCGGGACTAGTTACAATGAGCAGTTCTTC
CDR3aa: CASIGTSYNEQFF

d_gene: -
v_gene: TRBV24-1
j_gene: TRBJ2-1
abundance: few
CDR3nt: TGTGCCACCAGTGATCCCCGGGGTGAGCAGTTCTTC
CDR3aa: CATSDPRGEQFF

d_gene: -
v_gene: TRBV27
j_gene: TRBJ2-3
abundance: few
CDR3nt: TGTGCCAGCAGTTGGGGCTCCCGCTATACGCAGTATTTT
CDR3aa: CASSWGSRYTQYF

d_gene: -
v_gene: TRBV20-1
j_gene: TRBJ1-2
abundance: few
CDR3nt: TGCATTGCCGGATACAGGCAGGCAAACTATGGCTACACCTTC
CDR3aa: CIAGYRQANYGYTF

d_gene: -
v_gene: TRBV13
j_gene: TRBJ2-5
abundance: -
CDR3nt: TGTGCCAGCAGCTCCCTGGGGGCACCGCAAGAGACCCAGTACTTC
CDR3aa: CASSSLGAPQETQYF

d_gene: -
v_gene: TRBV4-1
j_gene: TRBJ1-2
abundance: -
CDR3nt: TGCGCCAGCAGCCAACGTAAGCCTGGCTTCGGCGGTGGCTACACCTTC
CDR3aa: CASSQRKPGFGGGYTF

d_gene: -
v_gene: TRBV11-2
j_gene: TRBJ2-5
abundance: -
CDR3nt: TGTGCCAGCAGCTCTAACGCACAGCAGTTCCAAGAGACCCAGTACTTC
CDR3aa: CASSSNAQQFQETQYF

d_gene: -
v_gene: TRBV4-2
j_gene: TRBJ2-7
abundance: -
CDR3nt: TGTGCCAGCAGCCAGAGCCTAGGGGACTACGAGCAGTACTTC
CDR3aa: CASSQSLGDYEQYF

d_gene: -
v_gene: TRBV6-6
j_gene: TRBJ1-2
abundance: few
CDR3nt: TGTGCCAGCTTATCGACAGTTAACTATGGCTACACCTTC
CDR3aa: CASLSTVNYGYTF

d_gene: -
v_gene: TRBV7-2
j_gene: TRBJ2-1
abundance: many
CDR3nt: TGTGCCAGCAGCTCCCTATCCTACAATGAGCAGTTCTTC
CDR3aa: CASSSLSYNEQFF

d_gene: -
v_gene: TRBV6-6
j_gene: TRBJ1-1
abundance: -
CDR3nt: TGTGCCAGCAGTTACTTGGCAGGGAACACTGAAGCTTTCTTT
CDR3aa: CASSYLAGNTEAFF

d_gene: -
v_gene: TRBV7-2
j_gene: TRBJ2-7
abundance: few
CDR3nt: TGTGCCAGCAGCTTAGCGGCGGGGCGCGAGCAGTACTTC
CDR3aa: CASSLAAGREQYF

d_gene: TRBD2
v_gene: TRBV24-1
j_gene: TRBJ2-1
abundance: -
CDR3nt: TGTGCCACCAGTGAGACTAGCAGCTACAATGAGCAGTTCTTC
CDR3aa: CATSETSSYNEQFF

d_gene: TRBD1
v_gene: TRBV7-2
j_gene: TRBJ1-2
abundance: -
CDR3nt: TGTGCCAGCAGCTCCCGGGACAGGGCCTCCTATGGCTACACCTTC
CDR3aa: CASSSRDRASYGYTF

d_gene: TRBD1
v_gene: TRBV20-1
j_gene: TRBJ1-6
abundance: few
CDR3nt: TGCAGTGCCGCGCCGACAGGGTATAATTCACCCCTCCACTTT
CDR3aa: CSAAPTGYNSPLHF

d_gene: -
v_gene: TRBV9
j_gene: TRBJ2-1
abundance: many
CDR3nt: TGTGCCAGCAGTTACAATGAGCAGTTCTTC
CDR3aa: CASSYNEQFF

d_gene: -
v_gene: TRBV5-1
j_gene: TRBJ1-1
abundance: -
CDR3nt: TGCGCCAGCAGCTTGACAGGGACTAACATGAACACTGAAGCTTTCTTT
CDR3aa: CASSLTGTNMNTEAFF

d_gene: -
v_gene: TRBV7-9
j_gene: TRBJ2-1
abundance: few
CDR3nt: TGTGCCAGCAGCGACCGTGACCACAATGAGCAGTTCTTC
CDR3aa: CASSDRDHNEQFF

d_gene: TRBD2
v_gene: TRBV3-1
j_gene: TRBJ2-3
abundance: few
CDR3nt: TGTGCCAGCAGCCAGGGACTACCTAACACAGATACGCAGTATTTT
CDR3aa: CASSQGLPNTDTQYF

d_gene: -
v_gene: TRBV6-6
j_gene: TRBJ2-1
abundance: once
CDR3nt: TGTGCCAGCAGTTACACCCACGAGCAGTTCTTC
CDR3aa: CASSYTHEQFF

d_gene: -
v_gene: TRBV6-6
j_gene: TRBJ2-2
abundance: -
CDR3nt: TGTGCCAGCAGTTATGAGGCAGGCACGAACACCGGGGAGCTGTTTTTT
CDR3aa: CASSYEAGTNTGELFF

d_gene: TRBD1
v_gene: TRBV20-1
j_gene: TRBJ1-5
abundance: -
CDR3nt: TGCAGTGCTAGCGTGACCACAGGGGATGTTTTAAGTCAGCCCCAGCATTTT
CDR3aa: CSASVTTGDVLSQPQHF

d_gene: -
v_gene: TRBV7-3
j_gene: TRBJ2-4
abundance: -
CDR3nt: TGTGCCAGCAGCTTCGGCGGGAAAAACATTCAGTACTTC
CDR3aa: CASSFGGKNIQYF

d_gene: -
v_gene: TRBV6-5
j_gene: TRBJ2-4
abundance: -
CDR3nt: TGTGCCAGCAGTTATCACTTCGACAATGAGCAGTACTTC
CDR3aa: CASSYHFDNEQYF

d_gene: TRBD1
v_gene: TRBV29-1
j_gene: TRBJ1-6
abundance: -
CDR3nt: TGCAGCGTTCGACAGGGGGATAGTTCACCCCTCCACTTT
CDR3aa: CSVRQGDSSPLHF

d_gene: -
v_gene: TRBV7-9
j_gene: TRBJ1-1
abundance: -
CDR3nt: TGTGCCGGCAGCTTAACGGCAGAGAACACTGAAGCTTTCTTT
CDR3aa: CAGSLTAENTEAFF

d_gene: -
v_gene: TRBV7-8
j_gene: TRBJ2-7
abundance: -
CDR3nt: TGTGCCAGCAGCTTCGGACGAGGCGAGCAGTACTTC
CDR3aa: CASSFGRGEQYF

d_gene: TRBD1
v_gene: TRBV4-1
j_gene: TRBJ1-3
abundance: -
CDR3nt: TGCGCCAGCAGTTTTACCGGACAGGGGGCAGACACCATATATTTT
CDR3aa: CASSFTGQGADTIYF

d_gene: TRBD1
v_gene: TRBV2
j_gene: TRBJ1-2
abundance: few
CDR3nt: TGTGCCAGCAGCCGGCAGGCAGGGGGCATCAATGGCTACACCTTC
CDR3aa: CASSRQAGGINGYTF

d_gene: TRBD2
v_gene: TRBV7-2
j_gene: TRBJ2-3
abundance: few
CDR3nt: TGTGCCAGCAGCCTCCAGGGAGCGGGGGTTGCAGATACGCAGTATTTT
CDR3aa: CASSLQGAGVADTQYF

d_gene: TRBD2
v_gene: TRBV4-3
j_gene: TRBJ2-1
abundance: few
CDR3nt: TGCGCCAGCAGCCAAGATGGCAGACTAGCGGGACTTTTAAACAATGAGCAGTTCTTC
CDR3aa: CASSQDGRLAGLLNNEQFF

d_gene: -
v_gene: TRBV2
j_gene: TRBJ2-5
abundance: -
CDR3nt: TGTGCCAGCAGTGGAACAAACATAGAGACCCAGTACTTC
CDR3aa: CASSGTNIETQYF

d_gene: -
v_gene: TRBV20-1
j_gene: TRBJ2-2
abundance: -
CDR3nt: TGCAGTGCCAACCCCAGGGAACGCTCGAACACCGGGGAGCTGTTTTTT
CDR3aa: CSANPRERSNTGELFF

d_gene: -
v_gene: TRBV29-1
j_gene: TRBJ2-3
abundance: -
CDR3nt: TGCAGCGTCGCCTCCCGGGGCACAGATACGCAGTATTTT
CDR3aa: CSVASRGTDTQYF

d_gene: -
v_gene: TRBV6-5
j_gene: TRBJ2-7
abundance: -
CDR3nt: TGTGCCAGCAAAACGGACCGGAGCTCCTACAATGAGCAGTACTTC
CDR3aa: CASKTDRSSYNEQYF

d_gene: TRBD1
v_gene: TRBV5-1
j_gene: TRBJ2-7
abundance: -
CDR3nt: TGCGCCAGCAGCTTGGCGGGACAGGGGTTTCTTGACGAGCAGTACTTC
CDR3aa: CASSLAGQGFLDEQYF

d_gene: -
v_gene: TRBV21-1
j_gene: TRBJ1-1
abundance: -
CDR3nt: TGTGCCAGCAGCAAATTGCGAAGGAACACTGAAGCTTTCTTT
CDR3aa: CASSKLRRNTEAFF

d_gene: -
v_gene: TRBV20-1
j_gene: TRBJ2-1
abundance: -
CDR3nt: TGCAGTGCCTATTCGAACAGGGGAGGATACAATGAGCAGTTCTTC
CDR3aa: CSAYSNRGGYNEQFF

d_gene: TRBD1
v_gene: TRBV2
j_gene: TRBJ1-1
abundance: -
CDR3nt: TGTGCCAGCAAGACGACAGGGGGTCCGAACACTGAAGCTTTCTTT
CDR3aa: CASKTTGGPNTEAFF

d_gene: -
v_gene: TRBV3-1
j_gene: TRBJ2-7
abundance: few
CDR3nt: TGTGCCAGCAGCCAAGTTTTTAGCGTCGGCGAGCAGTACTTC
CDR3aa: CASSQVFSVGEQYF

d_gene: -
v_gene: TRBV7-2
j_gene: TRBJ1-2
abundance: many
CDR3nt: TGTGCCAGCAGCTTCTTGGGACTCACAAACTATGGCTACACCTTC
CDR3aa: CASSFLGLTNYGYTF

d_gene: -
v_gene: TRBV7-6
j_gene: TRBJ2-7
abundance: few
CDR3nt: TGTGCCAGCAGCTCCTTCAAGAACTCCTACAATGAGCAGTACTTC
CDR3aa: CASSSFKNSYNEQYF

d_gene: TRBD2
v_gene: TRBV20-1
j_gene: TRBJ2-7
abundance: -
CDR3nt: TGCAGTGCTAGTGTCGGCGGGAGGGGGTACGAGCAGTACTTC
CDR3aa: CSASVGGRGYEQYF